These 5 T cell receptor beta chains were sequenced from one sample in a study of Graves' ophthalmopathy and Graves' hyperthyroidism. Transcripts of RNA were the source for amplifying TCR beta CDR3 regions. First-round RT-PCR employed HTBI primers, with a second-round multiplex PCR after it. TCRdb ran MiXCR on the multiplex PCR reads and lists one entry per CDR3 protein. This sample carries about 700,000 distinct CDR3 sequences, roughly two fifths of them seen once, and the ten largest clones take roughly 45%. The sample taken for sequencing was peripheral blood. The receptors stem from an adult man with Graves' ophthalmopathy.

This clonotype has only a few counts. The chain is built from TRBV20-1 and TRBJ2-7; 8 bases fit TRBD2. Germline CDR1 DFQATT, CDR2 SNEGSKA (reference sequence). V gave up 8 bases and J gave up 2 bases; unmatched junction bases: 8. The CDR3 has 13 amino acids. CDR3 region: CSTETSETYEQYF. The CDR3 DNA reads TGCAGTACAGAGACTAGCGAGACCTACGAGCAGTACTTC.

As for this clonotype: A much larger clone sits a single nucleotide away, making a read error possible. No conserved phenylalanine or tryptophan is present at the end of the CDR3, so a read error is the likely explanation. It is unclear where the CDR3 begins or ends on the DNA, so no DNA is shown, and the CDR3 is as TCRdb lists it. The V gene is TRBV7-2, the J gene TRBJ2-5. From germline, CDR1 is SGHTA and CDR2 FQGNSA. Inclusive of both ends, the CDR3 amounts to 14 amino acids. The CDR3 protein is CASSFGTERGYKYY.

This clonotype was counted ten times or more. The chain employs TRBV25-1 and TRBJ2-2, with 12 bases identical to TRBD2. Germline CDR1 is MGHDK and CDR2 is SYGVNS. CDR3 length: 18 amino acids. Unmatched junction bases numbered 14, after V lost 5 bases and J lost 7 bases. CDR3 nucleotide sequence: TGTGCCAGCAGTTACTCGATGCTAGCGGGAGGGCAACTCGGGGAGCTGTTTTTT. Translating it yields CASSYSMLAGGQLGELFF.

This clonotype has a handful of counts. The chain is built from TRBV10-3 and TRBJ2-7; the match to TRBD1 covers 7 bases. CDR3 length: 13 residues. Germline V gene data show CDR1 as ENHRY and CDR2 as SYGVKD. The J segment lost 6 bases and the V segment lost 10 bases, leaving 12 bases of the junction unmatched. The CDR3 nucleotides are TGTGCCAGCATCTCAAGACAGGGCGGCGAGCAGTACTTC. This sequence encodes CASISRQGGEQYF.

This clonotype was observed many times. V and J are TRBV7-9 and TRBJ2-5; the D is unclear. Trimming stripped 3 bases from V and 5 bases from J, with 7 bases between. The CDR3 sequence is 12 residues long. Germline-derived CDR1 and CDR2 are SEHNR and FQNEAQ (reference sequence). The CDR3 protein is CASSFNRETQYF. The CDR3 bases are TGTGCCAGCAGCTTCAATCGGGAGACCCAGTACTTC.